This T cell receptor beta chain was recovered during a study of blood T cell repertoires in COVID-19 (dated by TCRdb to the early 2020s). Regarding the study in general: The collaborator samples originated in the United States, Italy and Spain and spanned the acute and convalescent phases of COVID-19. The material from the prospective study consisted of cDNA or gDNA derived from T cells, B-cell-depleted T cells, or PBMCs. Deeply sampled blood TCRbeta repertoires from subjects exposed to, actively infected with, or recovered from COVID-19 were included in the dataset. The repertoires were made available in a free public database intended to serve as a resource for research on the immune response to SARS-CoV-2. Samples came from the ongoing ImmuneRACE study (first 160 participants) plus 1,254 subjects from 6 global collaborators. Nearly every sample came with metadata listing a de-identified subject ID, COVID-19 status, age in years and sex. Where available, HLA class I and class II types were obtained from metadata supplied by the sample provider rather than from assay-based typing. The research as a whole found: Clinical and demographic metadata were provided uncurated, with the amount varying by source and participant.

Collaborating institutions collected whole blood in K2EDTA tubes following their own protocols. For TCRbeta analysis, collaborators shipped samples as frozen whole blood, isolated PBMCs, or DNA extracted from either of those sample types. As to this clone: Which antigen it targets is not known. The record has no base qualities; no much larger clone is one base away.

Reading the germline V gene gives CDR1 SGHTA and CDR2 FQGTGA. Including cysteine and phenylalanine, the CDR3 has 14 amino acids. Kept here is only the CDR3 DNA, which spans 42 bases and is read in frame from base 1. Trimming removed 5 bases from V and 0 bases from J, leaving 9 bases between the germline ends. TCRbeta CDR3 regions were amplified from genomic DNA by means of the immunoSEQ Assay, a bias-controlled multiplex PCR. The original pipeline was this. Nucleated cell counts per sample were estimated from amplification of reference gene primers within the assay. To quantify the absolute abundance of each unique TCRbeta CDR3 rearrangement, sequence reads were collapsed and filtered. For each sample, productive Simpson clonality was calculated as the square root of Simpson's diversity index over productive rearrangements. In TCRdb, the immuneACCESS table is reduced to in-frame sequences with V and J assigned. These tables do not hold every clone; where another copy was compared, an unresolved V gene accounts for under half, and the others remain unexplained. Clone size and V and J calls were adopted from that table, with D and trimming inferred from the DNA. The sample table holds approximately 80,000 clones, of which over 70% were seen once. The ten largest make up about 15% of the sample.

The receptor was derived from a human donor in a cohort sampled during active COVID-19. Sequenced: peripheral blood. The chain links TRBV7-3 with TRBJ2-3; the D gene is unclear. The CDR3: CASSPPGSTDTQYF. The DNA reads as follows: TGTGCCAGCAGCCCCCCAGGCAGCACAGATACGCAGTATTTT.